This T cell receptor (beta chain) was retrieved from a study of vaccination effects on CD4 cells after COVID-19. Note on this clone: What it binds is not known.

CDR1 is MNHEY, CDR2 SMNVEV, per germline (reference sequence). V was shortened by 0 bases and J by 1 base, with 19 bases between the two germline ends. The CDR3 has 18 amino acids. TCRdb's copy holds only in-frame clones and misses some; the assay was immunoSEQ multiplex PCR. Of roughly 20,000 clones listed, 70% were seen once; the top ten hold roughly a sixth. ViraFEST used viral peptide pools to expand antigen-specific CD4+ T cells before sequencing. The culture ran for nine to ten days, and then CD4+ T cells were isolated. The chain recombines TRBV27 with TRBJ2-7; D is tentatively TRBD1 or TRBD2 (5 bases each). The sequenced sample was CD4+ T cells from PBMCs cultured with HCoV-229E spike peptides, obtained before COVID-19 vaccination. The TCR originated in a human donor who received a COVID-19 vaccine. The CDR3, as DNA: TGTGCCAGCAGTTTATCGGAGTTGGGCTGGGACGGTTCCTACGAGCAGTACTTC. This codes for CASSLSELGWDGSYEQYF.